A selection of T cell receptor beta chains follows, all from one sample in a study of identical twins. TCRdb processed the 5' RACE reads anew with MiXCR; each CDR3 protein has one entry. Of some 570,000 distinct CDR3 sequences in the sample, about 20% were seen once. Another study also made use of these data, one on yellow fever vaccine responses in identical twins.

Material: CD4+ T cells sorted from blood. These receptors were taken from a woman aged 18-29 years in good health. The CDR3 runs from the conserved cysteine through the conserved F or W. A D gene is named only where the DNA matches it firmly. Only part of the rows carry a size: once, few, many, or a class if the clone is expanded.

j_gene	len	v_gene	abundance	d_gene	CDR3nt	CDR3aa
TRBJ1-1	15	TRBV20-1	NA	TRBD1	TGCAGTGCCCCAGACCCGGGACAGGGAAGGACTGAAGCTTTCTTT	CSAPDPGQGRTEAFF
TRBJ2-3	16	TRBV7-3	few	NA	TGTGCCAGCAGCTTAATGGGGGGCTCTAGCACAGATACGCAGTATTTT	CASSLMGGSSTDTQYF
TRBJ2-3	16	TRBV24-1	few	TRBD2	TGTGCCACCAGTGATTTTTCTAGCGGGGGCACAGATACGCAGTATTTT	CATSDFSSGGTDTQYF
TRBJ1-6	15	TRBV12-3/TRBV12-4	few	TRBD1	TGTGCCAGCAGTGCTAGACAGGGACCTGATTCACCCCTCCACTTT	CASSARQGPDSPLHF
TRBJ2-3	13	TRBV28	NA	NA	TGTGCCAGCATTCTGGCGGGTTCAGATACGCAGTATTTT	CASILAGSDTQYF
TRBJ2-7	14	TRBV6-1	NA	TRBD2	TGTGCCAGCAGCGCTCAGGCGGGAGGGTACGAGCAGTACTTC	CASSAQAGGYEQYF
TRBJ2-5	16	TRBV18	NA	TRBD1	TGTGCCAGCTCACCCGTTACCTCGACAGGGACGGAGACCCAGTACTTC	CASSPVTSTGTETQYF
TRBJ2-1	15	TRBV29-1	few	TRBD2	TGCAGCGCGGTGGGACTAGCGGGGGCCGGAAATGAGCAGTTCTTC	CSAVGLAGAGNEQFF
TRBJ2-2	14	TRBV4-2	NA	NA	TGTGCCAGCAGCCAAGATCACGGGAGCGGGGAGCTGTTTTTT	CASSQDHGSGELFF
TRBJ2-5	14	TRBV4-1	few	NA	TGCGCCAGCAGCCAGGGTGGGGACCAAGAGACCCAGTACTTC	CASSQGGDQETQYF
TRBJ1-2	12	TRBV20-1	NA	NA	TGCAGTGCTGCAAAGGGGGTTTCGGTCTACACCTTC	CSAAKGVSVYTF
TRBJ2-1	17	TRBV19	NA	TRBD2	TGTGCCAGTAGTATAGATTTAGGGGCTAGCGGGAGTTATGAGCAGTTCTTC	CASSIDLGASGSYEQFF
TRBJ2-3	15	TRBV3-1	NA	NA	TGTGCCAGCAGCCAAGAACGGAGAAGGGCAGATACGCAGTATTTT	CASSQERRRADTQYF
TRBJ2-2	19	TRBV5-1	NA	TRBD2	TGCGCCAGCAGCTTGGGCCCCCCACTAGCGGGAGCGAACACCGGGGAGCTGTTTTTT	CASSLGPPLAGANTGELFF